This entry describes one T cell receptor (beta chain). What it recognizes is unknown. In germline, CDR1 is SGHRS, CDR2 YFSETQ. Germline trimming cut 7 bases from V and 4 bases from J; bases unmatched to any gene: 7. The CDR3 is 14 amino acids. The PCR employed 60 Vbeta primers together with 13 Jbeta primers. Measured with immunoSEQ multiplex PCR; TCRdb has only the in-frame clones, and not every one. The sample consists of about 140,000 clones, over 60% of them appearing once. This record comes from a study of cytomegalovirus exposure and HLA in healthy donors. General study findings and limits: Associated with HLA alleles at 0.05 false discovery rate in a later analysis were 16,951 TCR beta sequences.

The sequence was collected from a young woman in good health and CMV-seronegative. The rearrangement links TRBV5-1 to TRBJ1-5, with 8 nucleotides matching TRBD1. The sample consisted of PBMCs. In DNA, the CDR3 is TGCGCCAGCTCGATGACAGGGGATAATCAGCCCCAGCATTTT. This encodes CASSMTGDNQPQHF.